The 26 T cell receptor beta chains listed next were all sequenced from one sample in a study of blood T cell repertoires in COVID-19. Data came from immunoSEQ multiplex PCR; TCRdb stores just in-frame clones and leaves some out. The sample lists about 210,000 clones, 92% occurring once. Sample: peripheral blood. Receptors were obtained from a man younger than 40 with acute or convalescent COVID-19.

This rearrangement joins TRBV12-3 or TRBV12-4 to TRBJ1-4; the D is unclear. Trimming cost V 5 bases and J 5 bases, with 3 bases left between them. This CDR3 is built from 11 residues. As DNA, the CDR3 is TGTGCCAGCAGTGCGAATGAAAAACTGTTTTTT. Residues: CASSANEKLFF.

The chain is built from TRBV4-1 and TRBJ2-5; 8 nucleotides align to TRBD2. Trimming cost V 3 bases and J 5 bases; bases outside gene matches: 20. Germline V CDR1 and CDR2: MGHRA, YSYEKL. The CDR3 extends over 19 amino acids. DNA of the CDR3: TGCGCCAGCAGCCAGCCCTTCGGGGACGGGGGGGCCGGGTCTGAGACCCAGTACTTC. Its protein is CASSQPFGDGGAGSETQYF.

The rearrangement links TRBV28 to TRBJ2-5; tentatively, D is TRBD1 (5 bases). Trimming left V 6 bases short and J 6 bases short, with 20 bases between. Germline CDR1 reads MDHEN; CDR2 reads SYDVKM. CDR3 length: 15 residues. In nucleotides, the CDR3 is TGTGCCAGCAGCCGATCCGCAGGGTTCTTACAGACCCAGTACTTC. It codes for CASSRSAGFLQTQYF.

J is TRBJ1-1 and V is TRBV29-1, with TRBD1 identical over 10 bases. Germline CDR1 reads SQVTM; CDR2 reads ANQGSEA. Trimming removed 4 bases from V and 5 bases from J; junction bases left unmatched: 4. The CDR3 is 13 amino acids. The CDR3 DNA sequence: TGCAGCGTTGGGACAGGGGGGGTGACTGAAGCTTTCTTT. Its translation: CSVGTGGVTEAFF.

The rearrangement uses TRBV9 and TRBJ1-3; D is possibly TRBD1 (5 bases). CDR3 size: 15 residues. V lost 0 bases, J lost 3 bases, and 10 bases lay in between. CDR1 is SGDLS and CDR2 is YYNGEE in the germline V gene. The CDR3 coding sequence is TGTGCCAGCAGCGTAGAGGGCAGGGTTGGAAACACCATATATTTT. Protein sequence: CASSVEGRVGNTIYF.

The chain uses TRBV6-5 and TRBJ2-1, with 9 bases aligning to TRBD1. CDR1 is MNHEY, CDR2 SVGAGI, per germline. CDR3 length: 15 residues. V lost 3 bases to trimming and J lost 5 bases; unmatched junction nucleotides: 5. Here the CDR3 reads CASSYSWTGDNEQFF. CDR3 nucleotides: TGTGCCAGCAGTTATTCTTGGACAGGGGACAATGAGCAGTTCTTC.

The chain employs TRBV9 and TRBJ1-1; TRBD1 agrees at 9 bases. The CDR3 loop spans 15 amino acids. Germline-derived CDR1 and CDR2 are SGDLS and YYNGEE. V dropped 4 bases and J dropped 6; count of bases not matched to a gene: 10. The CDR3: CASSQYTGGSAEAFF. In DNA, the CDR3 is TGTGCCAGCAGCCAATATACAGGGGGCAGCGCTGAAGCTTTCTTT.

The chain links TRBV7-2 to TRBJ2-7; 10 positions match TRBD2. From germline, CDR1 is SGHTA and CDR2 FQGNSA. The V gene end was trimmed by 0 bases and the J gene end by 5 bases; junction bases not matched to a gene: 7. This CDR3 has 16 residues. CDR3 sequence (DNA): TGTGCCAGCAGCTTAGCATGGGCTAGCGGGAGCAACGAGCAGTACTTC. Amino acids: CASSLAWASGSNEQYF.

The chain is built from TRBV19 and TRBJ1-3; D is ambiguous. V lost 2 bases and J 9 bases, leaving 23 bases between the germline ends. The CDR3 is made up of 17 amino acids. Germline lookup yields CDR1 LNHDA and CDR2 SQIVND (reference sequence). The CDR3 DNA is TGTGCCAGTAGTATAAGTGGTGCAGCGTCAACGCATCGCACCATATATTTT. Translation gives CASSISGAASTHRTIYF.

The genes are TRBV2 and TRBJ1-5; D not certain. In germline, CDR1 is SNHLY, CDR2 FYNNEI. The V end lost 6 bases, the J end lost 3 bases, and 9 bases lay between the germline ends. This CDR3 is built from 13 residues. The DNA for the CDR3 is TGTGCCAGCAGCGCCCAGTACAATCAGCCCCAGCATTTT. Amino acid sequence: CASSAQYNQPQHF. Full variable domain (missing parts from reference TRBV2 and TRBJ1-5): EPEVTQTPSHQVTQMGQEVILRCVPISNHLYFYWYRQILGQKVEFLVSFYNNEISEKSEIFDDQFSVERPDGSNFTLKIRSTKLEDSAMYFCASSAQYNQPQHFGDGTRLSIL.

DNA for the CDR3: TGTGCCATCAGTCCCGGGACAGTAAATGAAAAACTGTTTTTT. Its translation is CAISPGTVNEKLFF. The gene calls are TRBV10-3 and TRBJ1-4; 7 bases align to TRBD1. Germline CDR1 and CDR2: ENHRY and SYGVKD. After removal of 5 bases from V and 5 bases from J, the junction contained 5 bases not matched to a gene. This CDR3 has 14 amino acids.

The J gene is TRBJ1-6, the V gene TRBV11-2; TRBD1 might be the D (5 bases). The CDR3 has 19 amino acids. Trimming left V 5 bases short and J 5 bases short, with 25 bases between. Per the germline V gene, CDR1 is SGHAT and CDR2 is FQNNGV. CDR3 bases: TGTGCCAGCAGCCCAAGGAAGGTTGGTCAGGGAATGGATAATTCACCCCTCCACTTT. It specifies CASSPRKVGQGMDNSPLHF.

This clone was found once. The chain uses TRBV2 and TRBJ2-7; 7 bases match TRBD2. This CDR3 region has 15 residues. The J segment lost 0 bases and the V segment lost 6 bases, leaving 8 bases of the junction unmatched. Germline V gene sequence: CDR1 SNHLY, CDR2 FYNNEI. The CDR3 reads CASRETRTSSYEQYF. CDR3 coding DNA: TGTGCCAGCAGGGAAACCCGGACTAGCTCCTACGAGCAGTACTTC.

The chain has TRBV10-3 and TRBJ2-3; 9 positions match TRBD2. The germline CDR1 and CDR2 sequences are ENHRY and SYGVKD. Trimming at V came to 7 bases and at J to 1 base, leaving 3 bases not matched to a gene. This CDR3 comprises 14 residues. The CDR3 DNA follows: TGTGCCATCATGGCGGGGGGGGGCACAGATACGCAGTATTTT. It specifies CAIMAGGGTDTQYF.

CDR3 nucleotide sequence: TGTGCCAGCAGCCTGGGACAGAGGAACACTGAAGCTTTCTTT. Amino acid sequence: CASSLGQRNTEAFF. This chain uses TRBV5-4 with TRBJ1-1; TRBD1 matches at 7 bases. The CDR3 spans 14 residues. In germline, CDR1 is SGHNT, CDR2 YYREEE (reference sequence). Trimming took 4 bases from V and 1 from J; bases not matched to a gene: 4.

CDR3 nucleotides: TGTGCCAGCAGTTTAGGAGGACAGGGAATTTTCGAGCAGTACTTC. Its protein is CASSLGGQGIFEQYF. The rearrangement uses TRBV28 and TRBJ2-7, with TRBD1 identical over 8 bases. J was trimmed by 6 bases and V by 2 bases; bases with no gene match: 9. Germline V gene sequence: CDR1 MDHEN, CDR2 SYDVKM. This CDR3 contains 15 residues.

The rearrangement joins TRBV18 to TRBJ2-7; 14 bases match TRBD2. The J segment lost 5 bases and the V segment lost 0 bases, leaving 9 bases of the junction unmatched. The CDR3 has 18 amino acids. CDR1 and CDR2 (germline): KGHSH, LQKENI. The DNA for the CDR3 is TGTGCCAGCTCACCACCAGGACTAGCGGGAGGTTCGGGCCACGAGCAGTACTTC. It yields the protein CASSPPGLAGGSGHEQYF.

V usage is TRBV30 and J usage is TRBJ2-7; tentatively, D is TRBD2 (5 bases). The CDR3 consists of 12 residues. Trimming took 0 bases from V and 5 from J, leaving 8 bases between them. The V gene's germline CDR1 is GTSNPN and CDR2 SVGIG (reference sequence). CDR3 sequence (DNA): TGTGCCTGGAGTGTATGGCGGGACGAGCAGTACTTC. Translation gives CAWSVWRDEQYF. Combining the CDR3 with reference TRBV30 and TRBJ2-7 gives the whole variable domain SQTIHQWPATLVQPVGSPLSLECTVEGTSNPNLYWYRQAAGRGLQLLFYSVGIGQISSEVPQNLSASRPQDRQFILSSKKLLLSDSGFYLCAWSVWRDEQYFGPGTRLTVT.

V usage is TRBV18 and J usage is TRBJ1-5; 10 bases line up with TRBD1. Germline trimming cut 3 bases from V and 6 bases from J; bases unmatched to any gene: 2. The CDR3 covers 14 residues. CDR1 is KGHSH and CDR2 is LQKENI in the germline V gene. The CDR3, as DNA: TGTGCCAGCTCACCGACAGGGGGCAGTCAGCCCCAGCATTTT. This gives the protein CASSPTGGSQPQHF.

The V call is TRBV5-1, the J call TRBJ2-5; the match to TRBD1 covers 7 bases. Germline CDR1 is SGHRS and CDR2 is YFSETQ. With V trimmed by 3 bases and J by 2 bases, 4 bases remained unmatched. The CDR3 has 14 amino acids. The CDR3, as DNA: TGCGCCAGCAGCTCGACAGGGAAACAAGAGACCCAGTACTTC. Translating it yields CASSSTGKQETQYF.

This clone was picked up a small number of times. The chain is built from TRBV11-3 and TRBJ1-5, with D tentatively TRBD1 (6 bases). V lost 5 bases, J lost 9 bases, and 26 bases lay in between. Germline values: CDR1 SGHNT, CDR2 YENEEA. There are 17 residues in the CDR3. The CDR3 region has the DNA TGTGCCAGCAGCCTCCTAGTCAGGGGATGGGCGAGGTGGCCCCAGCATTTT. Translated, it gives CASSLLVRGWARWPQHF.

The V gene is TRBV9, the J gene TRBJ1-6; D is undetermined. This CDR3 is 15 amino acids long. The V gene lost 3 bases and the J gene lost 11 bases, with 18 bases spanning the gap. Germline CDR1 and CDR2: SGDLS and YYNGEE. This CDR3 reads CASSEYVRVGAPLHF. The DNA of the CDR3 is TGTGCCAGCAGCGAGTATGTGAGGGTTGGGGCACCCCTCCACTTT.

The chain joins TRBV30 to TRBJ2-7; D might be TRBD2 (6 bases). The CDR3 sequence is 11 residues long. Deletions cut 6 bases from V and 3 bases from J, with 9 bases between. Germline V gene sequence: CDR1 GTSNPN, CDR2 SVGIG (reference sequence). CDR3 bases: TGTGCCTGTGGGACTGGCTACGAGCAGTACTTC. It yields the protein CACGTGYEQYF.

This clone was seen a single time. The chain joins TRBV5-1 to TRBJ1-1; no clear D. The V and J ends lost 4 bases and 1 base respectively, with 8 bases between them. CDR1 and CDR2 (germline): SGHRS, YFSETQ. The CDR3 length is 13 residues. The CDR3 region has the DNA TGCGCCAGCAGCCGGAGGGAGAACACTGAAGCTTTCTTT. It codes for CASSRRENTEAFF.

The chain is built from TRBV29-1 and TRBJ1-2; the D gene is possibly TRBD1 (5 bases). Germline lookup yields CDR1 SQVTM and CDR2 ANQGSEA. V was cut by 6 bases and J by 4 bases, with 15 bases left in between. This CDR3 region has 13 residues. As DNA, the CDR3 is TGCAGCGTCGGGGGTACAGGAACCTATGGCTACACCTTC. This translates into CSVGGTGTYGYTF.

The count of this clone is one. The rearrangement joins TRBV5-5 to TRBJ1-6; tentatively, D is TRBD1 (5 bases). The CDR3 spans 17 residues. The germline gives CDR1 SGHKS, CDR2 YYEKEE (reference sequence). V was cut by 3 bases and J by 3 bases, with 16 bases left in between. CDR3 protein: CASSSGPGLGYNSPLHF. The CDR3 DNA sequence: TGTGCCAGCAGCTCGGGCCCAGGGCTGGGCTATAATTCACCCCTCCACTTT. Full variable domain (missing parts from reference TRBV5-5 and TRBJ1-6): DAGVTQSPTHLIKTRGQQVTLRCSPISGHKSVSWYQQVLGQGPQFIFQYYEKEERGRGNFPDRFSARQFPNYSSELNVNALLLGDSALYLCASSSGPGLGYNSPLHFGNGTRLTVT.